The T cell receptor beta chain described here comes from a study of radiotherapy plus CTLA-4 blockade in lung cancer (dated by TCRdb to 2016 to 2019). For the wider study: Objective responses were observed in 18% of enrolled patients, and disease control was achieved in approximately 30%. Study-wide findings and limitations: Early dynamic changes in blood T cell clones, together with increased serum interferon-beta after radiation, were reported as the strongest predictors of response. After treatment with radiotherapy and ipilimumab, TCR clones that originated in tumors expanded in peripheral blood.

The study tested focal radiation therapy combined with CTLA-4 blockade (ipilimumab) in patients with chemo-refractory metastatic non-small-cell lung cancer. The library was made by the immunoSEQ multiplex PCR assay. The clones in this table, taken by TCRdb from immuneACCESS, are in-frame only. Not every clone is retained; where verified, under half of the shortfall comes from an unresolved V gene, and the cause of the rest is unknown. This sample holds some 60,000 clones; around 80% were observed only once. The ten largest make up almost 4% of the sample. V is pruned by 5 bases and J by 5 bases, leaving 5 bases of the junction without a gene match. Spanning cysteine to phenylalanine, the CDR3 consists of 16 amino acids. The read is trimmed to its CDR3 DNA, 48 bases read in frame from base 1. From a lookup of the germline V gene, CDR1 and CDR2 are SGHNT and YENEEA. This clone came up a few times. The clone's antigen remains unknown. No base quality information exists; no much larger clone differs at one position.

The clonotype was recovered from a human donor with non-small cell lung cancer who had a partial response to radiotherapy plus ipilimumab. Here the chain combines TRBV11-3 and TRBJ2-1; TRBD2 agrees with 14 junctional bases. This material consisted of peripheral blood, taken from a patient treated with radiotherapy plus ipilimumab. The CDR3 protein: CASSTRTSGGHNEQFF. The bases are TGTGCCAGCAGCACCCGGACTAGCGGGGGGCACAATGAGCAGTTCTTC.